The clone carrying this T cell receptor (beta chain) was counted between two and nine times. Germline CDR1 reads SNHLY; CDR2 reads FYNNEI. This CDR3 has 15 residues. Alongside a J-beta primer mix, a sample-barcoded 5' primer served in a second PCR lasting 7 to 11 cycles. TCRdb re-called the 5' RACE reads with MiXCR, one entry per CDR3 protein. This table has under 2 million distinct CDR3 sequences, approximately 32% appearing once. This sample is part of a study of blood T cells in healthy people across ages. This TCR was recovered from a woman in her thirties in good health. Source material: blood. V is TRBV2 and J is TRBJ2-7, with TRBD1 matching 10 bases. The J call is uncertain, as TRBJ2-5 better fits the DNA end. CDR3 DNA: TGTGCCAGCAAGGGGGACAGGGGTTTCATAAAGACCCAGTACTTC. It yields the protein CASKGDRGFIKTQYF.